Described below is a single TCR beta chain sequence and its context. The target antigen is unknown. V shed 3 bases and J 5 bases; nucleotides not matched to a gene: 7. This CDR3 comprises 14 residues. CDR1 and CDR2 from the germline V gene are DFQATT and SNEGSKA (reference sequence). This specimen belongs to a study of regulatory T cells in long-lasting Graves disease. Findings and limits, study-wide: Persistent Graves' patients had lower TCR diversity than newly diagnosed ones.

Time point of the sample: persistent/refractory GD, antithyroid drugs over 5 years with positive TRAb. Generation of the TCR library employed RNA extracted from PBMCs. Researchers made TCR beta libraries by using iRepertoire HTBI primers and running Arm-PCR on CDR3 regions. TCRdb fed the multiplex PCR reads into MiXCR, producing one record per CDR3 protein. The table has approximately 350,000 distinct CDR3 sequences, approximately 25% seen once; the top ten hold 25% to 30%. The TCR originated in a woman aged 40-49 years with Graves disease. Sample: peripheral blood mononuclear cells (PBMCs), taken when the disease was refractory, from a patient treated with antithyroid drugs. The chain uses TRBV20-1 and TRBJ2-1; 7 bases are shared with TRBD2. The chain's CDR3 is CSASTSVVHNEQFF. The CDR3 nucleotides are TGCAGTGCTAGCACTAGCGTCGTCCACAATGAGCAGTTCTTC.